This T cell receptor beta chain was identified in a study of blood T cell repertoires in COVID-19. Study summary: Collection of acute and convalescent COVID-19 samples took place in the United States, Italy and Spain. From T cells, B-cell-depleted T cells, or PBMCs came the material, which was cDNA or gDNA.

Between the trimmed V and J ends, which lost 1 base and 2 bases, there was a span of 16 bases. The CDR3 is made up of 17 amino acids. Looked up from germline, CDR1 is SEHNR and CDR2 is FQNEAQ (reference sequence). Original processing methods: It was from reference gene primer amplification that nucleated cell counts were estimated. The repertoire was sequenced with immunoSEQ multiplex PCR; TCRdb's copy has only in-frame clones and lacks some. V and J calls and clone size come straight from that table; D and trimming were deduced from the DNA. The table shows around 140,000 clones, with less than 85% occurring only once.

The clonotype originates from a woman of 80 years or more with acute or convalescent COVID-19. Source material: peripheral blood. This sequence joins TRBV7-9 and TRBJ2-3, with a possible D match to TRBD1 (6 bases). The CDR3 is CASSLGGGTGTTDTQYF. The CDR3 DNA follows: TGTGCCAGCAGCTTAGGAGGCGGAACAGGGACCACAGATACGCAGTATTTT.